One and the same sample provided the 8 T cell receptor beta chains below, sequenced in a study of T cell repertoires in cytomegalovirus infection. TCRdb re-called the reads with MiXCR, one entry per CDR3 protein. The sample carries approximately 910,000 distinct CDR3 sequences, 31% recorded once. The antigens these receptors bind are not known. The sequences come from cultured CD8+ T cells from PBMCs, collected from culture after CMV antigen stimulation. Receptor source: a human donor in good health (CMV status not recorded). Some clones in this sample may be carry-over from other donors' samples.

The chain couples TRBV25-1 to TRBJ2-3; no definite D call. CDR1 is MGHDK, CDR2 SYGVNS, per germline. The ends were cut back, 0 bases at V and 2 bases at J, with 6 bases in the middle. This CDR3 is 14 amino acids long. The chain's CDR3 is CASSEYMYTDTQYF. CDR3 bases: TGTGCCAGCAGTGAATATATGTACACAGATACGCAGTATTTT.

CDR3 in amino acids: CASITGRDTLNTEAFF. Here the CDR3 DNA reads TGTGCCAGCATCACAGGAAGAGACACTCTAAACACTGAAGCTTTCTTT. V and J are TRBV19 and TRBJ1-1, with D perhaps TRBD1 (5 bases). Deletions cut 9 bases from V and 2 bases from J, with 22 bases between. This CDR3 contains 16 residues. Germline CDR1 LNHDA, CDR2 SQIVND (reference sequence).

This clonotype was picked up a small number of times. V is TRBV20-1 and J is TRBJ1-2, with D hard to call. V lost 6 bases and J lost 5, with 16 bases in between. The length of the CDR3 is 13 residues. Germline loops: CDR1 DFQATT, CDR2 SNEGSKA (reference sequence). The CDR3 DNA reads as TGCAGTGCCCGATACACGGACGGGTATGGCTACACCTTC. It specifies CSARYTDGYGYTF.

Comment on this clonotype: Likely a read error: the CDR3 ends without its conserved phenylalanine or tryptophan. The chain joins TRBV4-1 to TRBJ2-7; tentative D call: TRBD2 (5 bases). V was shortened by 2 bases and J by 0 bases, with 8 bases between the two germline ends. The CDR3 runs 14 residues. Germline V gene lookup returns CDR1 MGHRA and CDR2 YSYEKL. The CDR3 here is CASSQPSHSYEQYS. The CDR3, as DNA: TGCGCCAGCAGCCAACCTAGCCACTCCTACGAGCAGTACTCC.

DNA for the CDR3: TGCGCCAGCAGCTTCCGTCTGGCTAGCTTTCCTTCCACAGATACGCAGTATTTT. This translates into CASSFRLASFPSTDTQYF. The chain has TRBV5-1 and TRBJ2-3; weak D call: TRBD2 (5 bases). Per the germline V gene, CDR1 is SGHRS and CDR2 is YFSETQ. The CDR3 extends over 18 amino acids. Trimming stripped 2 bases from V and 2 bases from J, with 21 bases between.

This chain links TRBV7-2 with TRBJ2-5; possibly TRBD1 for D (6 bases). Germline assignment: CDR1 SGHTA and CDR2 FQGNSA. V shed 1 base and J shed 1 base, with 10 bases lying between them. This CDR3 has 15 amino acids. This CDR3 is CASSLDLGGQETQYF. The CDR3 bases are TGTGCCAGCAGCTTAGATTTAGGGGGCCAAGAGACCCAGTACTTC.

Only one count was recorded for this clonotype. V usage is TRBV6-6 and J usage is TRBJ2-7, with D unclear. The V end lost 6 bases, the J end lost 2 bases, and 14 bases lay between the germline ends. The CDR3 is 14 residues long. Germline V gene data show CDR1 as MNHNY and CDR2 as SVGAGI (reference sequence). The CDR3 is CASRDGSRAYEQYF. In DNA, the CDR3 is TGTGCCAGCAGGGACGGATCTAGGGCCTACGAGCAGTACTTC.

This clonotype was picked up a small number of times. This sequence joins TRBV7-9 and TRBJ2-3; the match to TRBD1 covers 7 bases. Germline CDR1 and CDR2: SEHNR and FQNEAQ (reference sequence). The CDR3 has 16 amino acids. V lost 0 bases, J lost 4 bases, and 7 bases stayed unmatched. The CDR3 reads CASSLAPDRSADTQYF. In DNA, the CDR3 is TGTGCCAGCAGCTTAGCCCCGGACAGGTCAGCAGATACGCAGTATTTT.